A single sample is the source of the 13 T cell receptor beta chains below, sequenced in a study of blood T cell repertoires in COVID-19. The assay was immunoSEQ multiplex PCR, and TCRdb's table has in-frame clones only and misses some. The profile covers around 260,000 clones, with less than 90% appearing a single time and over 1.5% taken by the ten largest. The sample taken for sequencing was peripheral blood. These TCRs come from a man aged 25 to 40 with active or convalescent COVID-19.

This clone was seen a handful of times. The chain couples TRBV7-2 to TRBJ2-7; maybe TRBD2 (5 bases). Germline CDR1 reads SGHTA; CDR2 reads FQGNSA. CDR3 length: 15 amino acids. Trimming removed 1 base at V and 2 bases at J, with 12 bases between. CDR3 region: CASSLGGSLTYEQYF. CDR3 bases: TGTGCCAGCAGCTTAGGAGGGTCACTAACCTACGAGCAGTACTTC.

The chain recombines TRBV27 with TRBJ2-7; 9 positions match TRBD1. V lost 5 bases to trimming and J lost 3 bases; unmatched junction nucleotides: 5. Germline V lookup: CDR1 MNHEY, CDR2 SMNVEV (reference sequence). The CDR3 extends over 14 amino acids. CDR3 nucleotide sequence: TGTGCCAGCAGTCCGGGGACAGGGATCTACGAGCAGTACTTC. Its protein is CASSPGTGIYEQYF.

The J gene is TRBJ2-2, the V gene TRBV5-8; no firm D call. Germline V gene lookup returns CDR1 SGHTS and CDR2 YDEGEE. The CDR3 sequence is 13 residues long. V was trimmed by 4 bases and J by 6 bases, leaving 10 bases between them. The CDR3 coding sequence is TGTGCCAGCAGCCCTCACAGTGCCGGGGAGCTGTTTTTT. Translating gives CASSPHSAGELFF.

V is TRBV27 and J is TRBJ2-1; 11 nucleotides align to TRBD2. The CDR3 totals 15 residues. Germline V gives CDR1 MNHEY, CDR2 SMNVEV (reference sequence). With V trimmed by 4 bases and J by 14 bases, 13 bases remained unmatched. CDR3 bases: TGTGCCAGCAGTTCAAAATCGACTAGCGGGGAAAGGGAGTTCTTC. Translating gives CASSSKSTSGEREFF.

The genes are TRBV19 and TRBJ1-1; TRBD1 matches at 9 bases. The trim removed 3 bases at V and 3 bases at J, leaving 2 bases unmatched. The CDR3 is made up of 14 amino acids. CDR1 and CDR2 (germline): LNHDA, SQIVND (reference sequence). The CDR3 sequence is CASSIGQGYTEAFF. The CDR3 nucleotides read TGTGCCAGTAGTATCGGACAGGGGTACACTGAAGCTTTCTTT. The variable domain in full, completed from reference TRBV19 and TRBJ1-1, reads DGGITQSPKYLFRKEGQNVTLSCEQNLNHDAMYWYRQDPGQGLRLIYYSQIVNDFQKGDIAEGYSVSREKKESFPLTVTSAQKNPTAFYLCASSIGQGYTEAFFGQGTRLTVV.

The sample holds a few counts of this clone. This chain joins TRBV7-8 and TRBJ2-7, with D possibly being TRBD2 (5 bases). The CDR3 extends over 14 amino acids. Germline V gene data show CDR1 as SGHVS and CDR2 as FQNEAQ. The germline V and J ends were trimmed by 5 bases and 5 bases, with 16 bases remaining between them. This chain's CDR3 is CASSPESWGDEQYF. The CDR3 region has the DNA TGTGCCAGCAGCCCGGAAAGTTGGGGAGACGAGCAGTACTTC.

The rearrangement links TRBV5-8 to TRBJ1-2; D ambiguous. Germline V gene sequence: CDR1 SGHTS, CDR2 YDEGEE. The CDR3 runs 17 residues. The ends were cut back, 0 bases at V and 2 bases at J, with 17 bases in the middle. CDR3 in DNA: TGTGCCAGCAGCTTGGGGTCCCTCCCGGGATCAAACTATGGCTACACCTTC. Its protein product is CASSLGSLPGSNYGYTF.

The rearrangement links TRBV7-9 to TRBJ2-7; 14 bases are a match to TRBD2. V dropped 6 bases and J dropped 3; count of bases not matched to a gene: 4. The CDR3 is 15 residues long. The germline CDR1 and CDR2 sequences are SEHNR and FQNEAQ (reference sequence). The CDR3 coding sequence is TGTGCCAGCAGTACCGGACTAGCGGGGGGCTACGAGCAGTACTTC. Translating it yields CASSTGLAGGYEQYF.

The chain links TRBV19 to TRBJ1-2; 7 nucleotides align to TRBD1. CDR1 is LNHDA and CDR2 is SQIVND in the germline V gene (reference sequence). Trimming removed 6 bases from V and 7 bases from J; junction bases left unmatched: 11. This CDR3 has 14 amino acids. The CDR3 DNA follows: TGTGCCAGTAGCCAAGGGGGCGCGGTGGTTGGCTACACCTTC. It translates to CASSQGGAVVGYTF.

The rearrangement uses TRBV19 and TRBJ1-6; 7 bases align to TRBD1. Germline-derived CDR1 and CDR2 are LNHDA and SQIVND (reference sequence). The CDR3 loop spans 16 amino acids. V was clipped by 6 bases and J by 7 bases; unmatched bases: 12. The CDR3 here is CASSLRQGALNSPLHF. In nucleotides, the CDR3 is TGTGCCAGTAGCCTCAGACAGGGAGCCCTAAATTCACCCCTCCACTTT.

The genes are TRBV3-1 (or the pseudogene TRBV3-2) and TRBJ2-5; D is undetermined. The germline gives CDR1 LGHDT, CDR2 YNNKEL (reference sequence). V was pared by 0 bases and J by 5 bases, with 7 bases between. This CDR3 contains 13 residues. CDR3: CASSQEARETQYF. CDR3 coding DNA: TGTGCCAGCAGCCAAGAGGCTAGGGAGACCCAGTACTTC.

The chain is built from TRBV4-1 and TRBJ1-2, with D possibly being TRBD1 (6 bases). Germline CDR1 MGHRA, CDR2 YSYEKL. Trimming shortened V by 2 bases and J by 4 bases, and 11 bases separated the two germline ends. This CDR3 has 14 residues. The CDR3 sequence: CASSQNRDGYGYTF. In DNA, the CDR3 is TGCGCCAGCAGCCAAAACAGGGATGGCTATGGCTACACCTTC.

This clone was observed once. This chain joins TRBV2 and TRBJ1-2, with D maybe TRBD1 (6 bases). Germline V gene sequence: CDR1 SNHLY, CDR2 FYNNEI. Trimming cost V 6 bases and J 8 bases, with 22 bases left between them. CDR3 length equals 15 residues. In nucleotides, the CDR3 is TGTGCCAGCAGCCGACAACAGGGAAGTGGGGGAGGCTACACCTTC. Its protein product is CASSRQQGSGGGYTF.